The rows below give T cell receptor beta chains drawn from one sample of a study of Graves' ophthalmopathy and Graves' hyperthyroidism. Using its own MiXCR run on the multiplex PCR reads, TCRdb lists one record per CDR3 protein. The table records 900,000 to 1,200,000 distinct CDR3 sequences, about two fifths of them present only once. The sequenced sample was peripheral blood or thyroid tissue (not recorded which). These TCRs come from an adult man with Graves' hyperthyroidism. Both conserved end residues are part of each CDR3. D genes are given only for firm matches. For some rows the clone size is stated as once, few or many, or as a class when expanded; others skip it.

>-|TRBV10-3|TRBJ2-2|-
TGTGCCATCTCCCGGGACACCGGGGAGCTGTTTTTT
CAISRDTGELFF
>TRBD1|TRBV15|TRBJ1-4|-
TGTGCCACCAGCTGGGGACAGGGGGCTCATGAAAAACTGTTTTTT
CATSWGQGAHEKLFF
>-|TRBV7-4|TRBJ1-1|-
TGTGCCAGCAGCTCCCTCACCGTAACTTTGGACACTGAAGCTTTCTTT
CASSSLTVTLDTEAFF
>-|TRBV12-3/TRBV12-4|TRBJ2-2|few
TGTGCCCTCGGAGGAGGGAACACCGGGGAGCTGTTTTTT
CALGGGNTGELFF
>-|TRBV10-3|TRBJ1-5|-
TGTGCCAGCAGTGAAGCGTGGGGGAAGTATAGCAATCAGCCCCAGCATTTT
CASSEAWGKYSNQPQHF
>-|TRBV10-3|TRBJ1-4|once
TGTGCCAGCAGTTATGGGGCGGTGAAACTGAGGGATGAAAAACTGTTTTTT
CASSYGAVKLRDEKLFF
>TRBD1|TRBV9|TRBJ1-5|many
TGTGCCAGCAGCCCCGGCGGACAGGCCCCTGGGCAGCCCCAGCATTTT
CASSPGGQAPGQPQHF
>-|TRBV7-2|TRBJ1-1|many
TGTGCCAGCAGCTTAGCGCTAGAAGCTTTCTTT
CASSLALEAFF
>-|TRBV15|TRBJ1-5|many
TGTGCCACCAGCAGAGAAGATCAGCCCCAGCATTTT
CATSREDQPQHF
>-|TRBV29-1|TRBJ2-6|-
TGCAGCGTTTCGGACAGCTCTGGGGCCAACGTCCTGACTTTC
CSVSDSSGANVLTF
>TRBD1|TRBV12-3/TRBV12-4|TRBJ1-1|-
TGTGCCAGCACCCCCGTAGGGGGCTACACTGAAGCTTTCTTT
CASTPVGGYTEAFF
>-|TRBV7-9|TRBJ1-1|many
TGTGCCAGCAGCTCTCCCCGACAGGAAGCTTTCTTT
CASSSPRQEAFF
>-|TRBV19|TRBJ1-2|many
TGTGCCAGTAGTATAGAGAACTATGGCTACACCTTC
CASSIENYGYTF
>-|TRBV6-5|TRBJ2-7|few
TGTGCCAGCAGTTACCGAATACCCACGGCAGCCTACGAGCAGTACTTC
CASSYRIPTAAYEQYF